This T cell receptor beta chain was sequenced for a study of cytomegalovirus exposure and HLA in healthy donors. On the study more broadly: Among the 400 or so donors who were genotyped, 81% fell in the genetic ancestry cluster that is associated with self-reported Caucasian donors.

Overall study results and limits: About 90% or about 30% of the time was how often most TCR beta V segments were productive, according to an earlier analysis. Immune exposure information comprised only CMV serostatus.

A note on this clone: Its antigen is undetermined.

With V trimmed by 5 bases and J by 7 bases, 9 bases remained unmatched. The germline V gene encodes CDR1 MNHEY and CDR2 SVGAGI. The CDR3 length is 15 residues. Primers for the PCR totalled 60 Vbeta and 13 Jbeta. The data were produced by immunoSEQ multiplex PCR, yet TCRdb's version contains in-frame clones alone and is incomplete. The sample records 160,000 or so clones, approximately 88% being singletons. This receptor was obtained from a woman under 30 in good health and CMV-seronegative. The specimen was PBMCs. The chain has TRBV6-5 and TRBJ1-1; 11 bases fit TRBD1. DNA of the CDR3: TGTGCCAGCAGTCCAGGACAGGGGGCGTACCTTGAAGCTTTCTTT. This codes for CASSPGQGAYLEAFF.